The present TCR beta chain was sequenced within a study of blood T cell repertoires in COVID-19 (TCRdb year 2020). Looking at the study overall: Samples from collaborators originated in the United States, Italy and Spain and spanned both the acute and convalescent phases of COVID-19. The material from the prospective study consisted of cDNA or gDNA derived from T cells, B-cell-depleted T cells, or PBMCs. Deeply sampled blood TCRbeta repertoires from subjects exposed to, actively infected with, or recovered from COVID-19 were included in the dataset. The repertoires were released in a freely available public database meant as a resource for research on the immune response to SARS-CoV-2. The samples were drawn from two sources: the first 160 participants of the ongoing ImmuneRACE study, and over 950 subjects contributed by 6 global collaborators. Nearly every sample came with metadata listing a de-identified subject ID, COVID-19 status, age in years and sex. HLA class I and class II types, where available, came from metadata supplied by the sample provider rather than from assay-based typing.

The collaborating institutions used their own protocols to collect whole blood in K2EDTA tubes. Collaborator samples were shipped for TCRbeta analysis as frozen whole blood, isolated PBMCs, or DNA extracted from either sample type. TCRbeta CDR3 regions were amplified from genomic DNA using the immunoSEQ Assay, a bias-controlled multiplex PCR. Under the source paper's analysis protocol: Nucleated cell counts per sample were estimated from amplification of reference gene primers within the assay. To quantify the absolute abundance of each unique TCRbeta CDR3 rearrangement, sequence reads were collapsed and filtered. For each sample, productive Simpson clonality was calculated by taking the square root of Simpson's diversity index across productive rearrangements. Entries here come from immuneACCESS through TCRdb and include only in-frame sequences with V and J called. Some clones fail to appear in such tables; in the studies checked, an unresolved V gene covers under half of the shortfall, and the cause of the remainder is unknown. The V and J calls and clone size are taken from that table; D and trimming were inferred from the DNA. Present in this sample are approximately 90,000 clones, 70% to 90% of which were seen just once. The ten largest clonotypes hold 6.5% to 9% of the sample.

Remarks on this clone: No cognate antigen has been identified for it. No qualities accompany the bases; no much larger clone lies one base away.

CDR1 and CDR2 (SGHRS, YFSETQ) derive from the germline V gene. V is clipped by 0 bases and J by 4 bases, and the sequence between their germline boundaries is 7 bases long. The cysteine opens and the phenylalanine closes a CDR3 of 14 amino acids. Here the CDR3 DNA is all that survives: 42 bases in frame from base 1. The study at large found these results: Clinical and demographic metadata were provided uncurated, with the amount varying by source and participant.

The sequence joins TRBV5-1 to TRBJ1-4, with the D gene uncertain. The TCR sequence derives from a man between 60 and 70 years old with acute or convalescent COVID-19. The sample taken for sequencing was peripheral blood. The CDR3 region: CASSLAGYNEKLFF. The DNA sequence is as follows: TGCGCCAGCAGCTTGGCCGGGTATAATGAAAAACTGTTTTTT.